Listed below are T cell receptor beta chains from one sample, sequenced in a study of T cells in Graves' hyperthyroidism and ophthalmopathy. TCRdb processed the multiplex PCR reads anew with MiXCR; each CDR3 protein has one entry. The table includes over 400,000 distinct CDR3 sequences, 22% detected once. The sample was blood. These receptors originate from a woman in her 70s with Graves' ophthalmopathy. Each CDR3 is given with its conserved first and last residue. The D gene is left open where the match is weak. Clone size, where shown, is once, few, many, or a class for clones that have expanded.

v_call: TRBV7-3; j_call: TRBJ2-5; d_call: -; clone_size: -; cdr3_nt: TGTGCCAGCAGCCTAGCCACGACAGTACAAGAGACCCAGTACTTC; cdr3_aa: CASSLATTVQETQYF
v_call: TRBV9; j_call: TRBJ1-1; d_call: -; clone_size: -; cdr3_nt: TGTGCCAGCAGCGACGGACACTTGAACACTGAAGCTTTCTTT; cdr3_aa: CASSDGHLNTEAFF
v_call: TRBV12-3/TRBV12-4; j_call: TRBJ1-1; d_call: -; clone_size: many; cdr3_nt: TGTGCCAGCAGTGCCCGTAGGGGTTCCAACACTGAAGCTTTCTTT; cdr3_aa: CASSARRGSNTEAFF
v_call: TRBV6-1; j_call: TRBJ2-7; d_call: -; clone_size: -; cdr3_nt: TGTGCCAGCACCACGGGACACCACTTCTCCTACGAGCAGTACTTC; cdr3_aa: CASTTGHHFSYEQYF
v_call: TRBV12-3/TRBV12-4; j_call: TRBJ2-3; d_call: TRBD2; clone_size: once; cdr3_nt: TGTGCCAGCAGGACGGGGACTAGCGGCTTGATGTATTTT; cdr3_aa: CASRTGTSGLMYF
v_call: TRBV25-1; j_call: TRBJ1-2; d_call: -; clone_size: few; cdr3_nt: TGTGCCAGCAGTGACTGGCCGACTAACTATGGCTACACCTTC; cdr3_aa: CASSDWPTNYGYTF
v_call: TRBV27; j_call: TRBJ2-5; d_call: -; clone_size: -; cdr3_nt: TGTGCCAGCAGTTTCTTCGGGAGTGAGACCCAGTACTTC; cdr3_aa: CASSFFGSETQYF
v_call: TRBV20-1; j_call: TRBJ1-4; d_call: TRBD1; clone_size: -; cdr3_nt: TGCAGTGCTTTCCGACAGGGTAATAATGAAAAACTGTTTTTT; cdr3_aa: CSAFRQGNNEKLFF
v_call: TRBV7-2; j_call: TRBJ2-6; d_call: -; clone_size: -; cdr3_nt: TGTGCCAGCAGCCCCCCCTCTGGGGCCAACGTCCTGACTTTC; cdr3_aa: CASSPPSGANVLTF
v_call: TRBV7-8; j_call: TRBJ1-6; d_call: -; clone_size: many; cdr3_nt: TGTGCCAGCAGCCCCCCCTCGGCGGAGGCACCCCTCCACTTT; cdr3_aa: CASSPPSAEAPLHF
v_call: TRBV30; j_call: TRBJ2-7; d_call: TRBD2; clone_size: -; cdr3_nt: TGTGCCTGGAGTGTACGCAGACTAGCGGGACGATCCTACGAGCAGTACTTC; cdr3_aa: CAWSVRRLAGRSYEQYF
v_call: TRBV12-3/TRBV12-4; j_call: TRBJ2-7; d_call: -; clone_size: few; cdr3_nt: TGTGCCAGCAGGTCTGGTAACGAGCAGTACTTC; cdr3_aa: CASRSGNEQYF
v_call: TRBV29-1; j_call: TRBJ1-1; d_call: -; clone_size: many; cdr3_nt: TGCAGCGCCCGGGGGAACCTTCTCACTGAAGCTTTCTTT; cdr3_aa: CSARGNLLTEAFF
v_call: TRBV3-1; j_call: TRBJ2-3; d_call: TRBD2; clone_size: few; cdr3_nt: TGTGCCAGCAGCCAGGGGAGGGCTAGCGGGGATACGCAGTATTTT; cdr3_aa: CASSQGRASGDTQYF
v_call: TRBV30; j_call: TRBJ1-1; d_call: TRBD1; clone_size: -; cdr3_nt: TGTGCCTTGGTCGGGACAGTGATCGCTGAAGCTTTCTTT; cdr3_aa: CALVGTVIAEAFF
v_call: TRBV6-1; j_call: TRBJ2-3; d_call: -; clone_size: few; cdr3_nt: TGTGCCAGCAGCTTTGGGAGTATGACAGATACGCAGTATTTT; cdr3_aa: CASSFGSMTDTQYF
v_call: TRBV2; j_call: TRBJ2-4; d_call: TRBD2; clone_size: few; cdr3_nt: TGTGCCAGCAGTGAGGACGTTCCGGGGGGACAGTACTTC; cdr3_aa: CASSEDVPGGQYF
v_call: TRBV20-1; j_call: TRBJ2-1; d_call: TRBD2; clone_size: many; cdr3_nt: TGCAGTGCCACGCGGGGGGCTGCCTACAATGAGCAGTTCTTC; cdr3_aa: CSATRGAAYNEQFF
v_call: TRBV3-1; j_call: TRBJ1-6; d_call: -; clone_size: -; cdr3_nt: TGTGCCAGCAGCCAAGAATGGGGTTACAATTCACCCCTCCACTTT; cdr3_aa: CASSQEWGYNSPLHF
v_call: TRBV7-2; j_call: TRBJ2-3; d_call: -; clone_size: many; cdr3_nt: TGTGCCAGCAGCTTAGCCCCGAGGGATACGCAGTATTTT; cdr3_aa: CASSLAPRDTQYF
v_call: TRBV7-3; j_call: TRBJ2-7; d_call: -; clone_size: -; cdr3_nt: TGTGCCAGTAGCTTACTCAGGGGAGGGGTCGACAAGCAGTACTTC; cdr3_aa: CASSLLRGGVDKQYF
v_call: TRBV19; j_call: TRBJ1-5; d_call: -; clone_size: -; cdr3_nt: TGTGCCAGTACGAGGGGACTGGATCAGCCCCAGCATTTT; cdr3_aa: CASTRGLDQPQHF
v_call: TRBV6-1; j_call: TRBJ1-4; d_call: -; clone_size: -; cdr3_nt: TGTGCCAGCAGTGAAGCGTCGGGGAGCGTAGAGAAACTGTTTTTT; cdr3_aa: CASSEASGSVEKLFF
v_call: TRBV12-3/TRBV12-4; j_call: TRBJ2-7; d_call: TRBD1; clone_size: -; cdr3_nt: TGTGCCAGCACTCGGACAGGAAGCTCCTACGAGCAGTACTTC; cdr3_aa: CASTRTGSSYEQYF
v_call: TRBV20-1; j_call: TRBJ1-1; d_call: -; clone_size: many; cdr3_nt: TGCAGTGCTGGACGGGGGGGAGGGACTGAAGCTTTCTTT; cdr3_aa: CSAGRGGGTEAFF
v_call: TRBV9; j_call: TRBJ1-1; d_call: -; clone_size: few; cdr3_nt: TGTGCCAGCAGCCCCCACCCGGGTAGTGACACTGAAGCTTTCTTT; cdr3_aa: CASSPHPGSDTEAFF
v_call: TRBV7-2; j_call: TRBJ2-4; d_call: TRBD1; clone_size: few; cdr3_nt: TGTGCCAGCAGCCTGGGACAGGATCACATTCAGTACTTC; cdr3_aa: CASSLGQDHIQYF
v_call: TRBV3-1; j_call: TRBJ1-2; d_call: -; clone_size: few; cdr3_nt: TGTGCCAGCAGCTTCCGGGGCCAAAACTATGGCTACACCTTC; cdr3_aa: CASSFRGQNYGYTF
v_call: TRBV27; j_call: TRBJ1-2; d_call: -; clone_size: -; cdr3_nt: TGTGCCAGCAGTTTTAATCAACCAGCTACTAACTATGGCTACACCTTC; cdr3_aa: CASSFNQPATNYGYTF
v_call: TRBV20-1; j_call: TRBJ1-2; d_call: -; clone_size: -; cdr3_nt: TGCAGTGCTAGCTTCGAGGACAGACCGAGAACCTTC; cdr3_aa: CSASFEDRPRTF
v_call: TRBV29-1; j_call: TRBJ2-1; d_call: TRBD2; clone_size: few; cdr3_nt: TGCAGCGCTAACGGACTAGCGGGGAACTCCTACAATGAGCAGTTCTTC; cdr3_aa: CSANGLAGNSYNEQFF
v_call: TRBV6-1; j_call: TRBJ1-1; d_call: -; clone_size: few; cdr3_nt: TGTGCCAGCAGTGCCGGTTATCAGGTGAACACTGAAGCTTTCTTT; cdr3_aa: CASSAGYQVNTEAFF
v_call: TRBV9; j_call: TRBJ1-5; d_call: -; clone_size: -; cdr3_nt: TGTGCCAGCAGCGCTTCTTGGGACGGCAATCAGCCCCAGCATTTT; cdr3_aa: CASSASWDGNQPQHF
v_call: TRBV27; j_call: TRBJ2-3; d_call: -; clone_size: few; cdr3_nt: TGTGCCAGCAGTTTATGGCAGGGGATACCAGATACGCAGTATTTT; cdr3_aa: CASSLWQGIPDTQYF
v_call: TRBV12-3/TRBV12-4; j_call: TRBJ2-1; d_call: TRBD1; clone_size: many; cdr3_nt: TGTGCCAGCAGTTTAGGGACAGGGGGCGAGCAGTTCTTC; cdr3_aa: CASSLGTGGEQFF
v_call: TRBV12-5; j_call: TRBJ2-3; d_call: -; clone_size: -; cdr3_nt: TGTGCTAGTGGCCTGACCACCAACACATTAAATACGCAGTATTTT; cdr3_aa: CASGLTTNTLNTQYF
v_call: TRBV29-1; j_call: TRBJ2-3; d_call: -; clone_size: -; cdr3_nt: TGCAGCACCTACCAAACGGTGTGGGATACGCAGTATTTT; cdr3_aa: CSTYQTVWDTQYF
v_call: TRBV19; j_call: TRBJ2-1; d_call: TRBD2; clone_size: -; cdr3_nt: TGTGCCAGTAGTTCCGGACTAGCGGTAACCTACAATGAGCAGTTCTTC; cdr3_aa: CASSSGLAVTYNEQFF
v_call: TRBV4-1; j_call: TRBJ2-1; d_call: TRBD2; clone_size: -; cdr3_nt: TGCGCCAGCAGCCCGGCACCGGGACTAGTCGGCAATGAGCAGTTCTTC; cdr3_aa: CASSPAPGLVGNEQFF
v_call: TRBV19; j_call: TRBJ2-5; d_call: TRBD1; clone_size: few; cdr3_nt: TGTGCCAGTAGTATTGGGGGACAGGGGCAAGAGACCCAGTACTTC; cdr3_aa: CASSIGGQGQETQYF
v_call: TRBV7-9; j_call: TRBJ2-5; d_call: TRBD2; clone_size: -; cdr3_nt: TGTGCCAGCAGCTTCGGGCGGGAGGGCCGCCAAGAGACCCAGTACTTC; cdr3_aa: CASSFGREGRQETQYF
v_call: TRBV19; j_call: TRBJ2-5; d_call: TRBD1; clone_size: once; cdr3_nt: TGTGCCAGTAGTGGAGGGGACAGGGGGACAGAGACCCAGTACTTC; cdr3_aa: CASSGGDRGTETQYF
v_call: TRBV7-3; j_call: TRBJ1-1; d_call: -; clone_size: few; cdr3_nt: TGTGCCAGCAGCTCCACGGGAAGGGAAAACACTGAAGCTTTCTTT; cdr3_aa: CASSSTGRENTEAFF
v_call: TRBV12-3/TRBV12-4; j_call: TRBJ2-3; d_call: -; clone_size: -; cdr3_nt: TGTGCCAGCAGTTTAATGGGGGTGATAACAGATACGCAGTATTTT; cdr3_aa: CASSLMGVITDTQYF
v_call: TRBV29-1; j_call: TRBJ2-1; d_call: -; clone_size: -; cdr3_nt: TGCAGCGTTGAAGCGAATGAGCAGTTCTTC; cdr3_aa: CSVEANEQFF
v_call: TRBV2; j_call: TRBJ1-1; d_call: -; clone_size: many; cdr3_nt: TGTGCCAGCAGTTTTGGGGACGCCGGGAACACTGAAGCTTTCTTT; cdr3_aa: CASSFGDAGNTEAFF
v_call: TRBV6-2/TRBV6-3; j_call: TRBJ1-4; d_call: -; clone_size: few; cdr3_nt: TGTGCCAGCAGAGAGGGGGGAACTAATGAAAAACTGTTTTTT; cdr3_aa: CASREGGTNEKLFF
v_call: TRBV20-1; j_call: TRBJ1-1; d_call: -; clone_size: many; cdr3_nt: TGCAGTGCCCAATCTCAGGGGTTAAACACTGAAGCTTTCTTT; cdr3_aa: CSAQSQGLNTEAFF
v_call: TRBV7-2; j_call: TRBJ1-4; d_call: -; clone_size: -; cdr3_nt: TGTGCCAGCAGCTTAGGGGGGCTTGGGGAAAAACTGTTTTTT; cdr3_aa: CASSLGGLGEKLFF
v_call: TRBV6-1; j_call: TRBJ1-6; d_call: TRBD1; clone_size: -; cdr3_nt: TGTGCCAGCAGTTCAACCGGGACAGGGGCTTCACCCCTCCACTTT; cdr3_aa: CASSSTGTGASPLHF
v_call: TRBV6-1; j_call: TRBJ1-5; d_call: -; clone_size: many; cdr3_nt: TGTGCCAGCAGTTCCCAAGGGTCTAGCAATCAGCCCCAGCATTTT; cdr3_aa: CASSSQGSSNQPQHF